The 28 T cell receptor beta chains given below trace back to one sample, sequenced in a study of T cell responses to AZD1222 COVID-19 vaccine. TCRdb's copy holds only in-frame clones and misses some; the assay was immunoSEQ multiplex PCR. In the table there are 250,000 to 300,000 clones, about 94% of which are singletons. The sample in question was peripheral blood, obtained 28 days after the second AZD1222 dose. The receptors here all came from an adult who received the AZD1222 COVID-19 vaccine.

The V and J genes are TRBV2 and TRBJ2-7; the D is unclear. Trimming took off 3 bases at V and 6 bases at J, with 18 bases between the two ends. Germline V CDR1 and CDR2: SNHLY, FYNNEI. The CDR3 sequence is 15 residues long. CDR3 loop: CASSDSFRVGREQYF. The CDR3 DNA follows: TGTGCCAGCAGTGATTCGTTTAGGGTGGGCCGCGAGCAGTACTTC.

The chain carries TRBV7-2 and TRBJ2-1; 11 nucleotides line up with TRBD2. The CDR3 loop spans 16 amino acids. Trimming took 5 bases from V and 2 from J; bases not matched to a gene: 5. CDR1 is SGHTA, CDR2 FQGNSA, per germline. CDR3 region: CASSVIAGGPYNEQFF. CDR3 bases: TGTGCCAGCAGCGTTATAGCGGGAGGGCCCTACAATGAGCAGTTCTTC.

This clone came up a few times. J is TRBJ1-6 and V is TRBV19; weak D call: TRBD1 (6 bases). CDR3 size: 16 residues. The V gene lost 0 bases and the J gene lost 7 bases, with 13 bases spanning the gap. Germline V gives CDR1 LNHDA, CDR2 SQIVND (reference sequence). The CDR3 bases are TGTGCCAGTAGTATAGAGGGGGGGCGTATGAATTCACCCCTCCACTTT. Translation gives CASSIEGGRMNSPLHF.

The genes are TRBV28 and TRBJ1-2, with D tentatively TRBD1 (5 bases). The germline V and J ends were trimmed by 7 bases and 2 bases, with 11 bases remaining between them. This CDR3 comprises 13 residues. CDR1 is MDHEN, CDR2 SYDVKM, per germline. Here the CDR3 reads CASTTAGNYGYTF. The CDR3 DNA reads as TGTGCCAGCACCACGGCAGGGAACTATGGCTACACCTTC.

The CDR3 loop is CASGLGQEQFF. CDR3 nucleotide sequence: TGTGCTAGTGGTTTGGGGCAAGAGCAGTTCTTC. This rearrangement joins TRBV12-5 to TRBJ2-1; D unclear. Trimming removed 1 base at V and 10 bases at J, with 5 bases between. The CDR3 totals 11 residues. CDR1 and CDR2 (germline): LGHNT, FRNRAP.

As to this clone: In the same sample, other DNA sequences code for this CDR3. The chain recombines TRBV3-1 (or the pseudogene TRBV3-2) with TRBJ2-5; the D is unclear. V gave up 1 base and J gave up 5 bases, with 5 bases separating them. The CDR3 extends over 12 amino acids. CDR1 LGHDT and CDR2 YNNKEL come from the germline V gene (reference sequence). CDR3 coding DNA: TGTGCCAGCAGCCAAGTACGGGAGACCCAGTACTTC. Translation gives CASSQVRETQYF.

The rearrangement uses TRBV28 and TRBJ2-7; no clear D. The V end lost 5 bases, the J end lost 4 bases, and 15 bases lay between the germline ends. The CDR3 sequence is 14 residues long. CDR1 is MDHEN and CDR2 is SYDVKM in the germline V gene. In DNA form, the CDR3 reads TGTGCCAGCAGTCCCCAGCTAGGGTTATACGAGCAGTACTTC. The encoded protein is CASSPQLGLYEQYF.

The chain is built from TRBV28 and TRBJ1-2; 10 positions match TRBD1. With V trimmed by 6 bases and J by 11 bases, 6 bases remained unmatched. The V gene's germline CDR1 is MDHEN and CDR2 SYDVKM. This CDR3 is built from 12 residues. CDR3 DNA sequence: TGTGCCAGCAGCCCCGGACAGGGGGGATACACCTTC. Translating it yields CASSPGQGGYTF.

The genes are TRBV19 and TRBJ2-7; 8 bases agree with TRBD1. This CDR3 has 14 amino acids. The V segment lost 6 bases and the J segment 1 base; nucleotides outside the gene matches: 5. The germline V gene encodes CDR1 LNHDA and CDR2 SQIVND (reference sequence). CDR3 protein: CASSTTGVSYEQYF. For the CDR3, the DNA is TGTGCCAGTAGCACGACAGGGGTTTCCTACGAGCAGTACTTC. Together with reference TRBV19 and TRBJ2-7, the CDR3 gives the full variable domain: DGGITQSPKYLFRKEGQNVTLSCEQNLNHDAMYWYRQDPGQGLRLIYYSQIVNDFQKGDIAEGYSVSREKKESFPLTVTSAQKNPTAFYLCASSTTGVSYEQYFGPGTRLTVT.

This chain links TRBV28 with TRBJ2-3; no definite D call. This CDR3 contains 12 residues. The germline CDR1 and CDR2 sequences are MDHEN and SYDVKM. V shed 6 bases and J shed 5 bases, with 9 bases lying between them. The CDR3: CASSRMGDTQYF. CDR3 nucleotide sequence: TGTGCCAGCAGCAGGATGGGAGATACGCAGTATTTT.

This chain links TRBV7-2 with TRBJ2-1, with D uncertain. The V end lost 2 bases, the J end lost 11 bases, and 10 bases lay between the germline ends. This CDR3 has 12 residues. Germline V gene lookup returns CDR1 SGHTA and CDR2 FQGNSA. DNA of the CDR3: TGTGCCAGCAGCTTATTCCGACCGAAGCAGTTCTTC. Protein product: CASSLFRPKQFF.

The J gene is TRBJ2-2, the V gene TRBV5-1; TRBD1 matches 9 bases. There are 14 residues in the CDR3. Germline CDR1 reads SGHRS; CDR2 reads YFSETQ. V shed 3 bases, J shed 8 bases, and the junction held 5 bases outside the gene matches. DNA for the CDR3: TGCGCCAGCAGCTCGGACAGGGGAGGTGGGGAGCTGTTTTTT. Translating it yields CASSSDRGGGELFF. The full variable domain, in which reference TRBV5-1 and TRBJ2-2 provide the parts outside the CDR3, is KAGVTQTPRYLIKTRGQQVTLSCSPISGHRSVSWYQQTPGQGLQFLFEYFSETQRNKGNFPGRFSGRQFSNSRSEMNVSTLELGDSALYLCASSSDRGGGELFFGEGSRLTVL.

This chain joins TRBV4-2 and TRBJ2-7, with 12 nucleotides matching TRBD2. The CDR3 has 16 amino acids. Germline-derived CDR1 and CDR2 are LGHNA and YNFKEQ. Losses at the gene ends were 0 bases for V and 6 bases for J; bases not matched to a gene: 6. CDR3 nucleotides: TGTGCCAGCAGCCAAGAGAGGGGGACTAGCGGGCGCGAGCAGTACTTC. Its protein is CASSQERGTSGREQYF.

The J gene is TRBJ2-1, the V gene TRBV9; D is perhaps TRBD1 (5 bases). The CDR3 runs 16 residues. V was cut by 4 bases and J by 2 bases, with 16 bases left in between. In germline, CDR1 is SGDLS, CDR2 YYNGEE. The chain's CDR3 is CASSPRGQGTYNEQFF. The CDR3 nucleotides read TGTGCCAGCAGCCCGAGAGGCCAGGGTACCTACAATGAGCAGTTCTTC.

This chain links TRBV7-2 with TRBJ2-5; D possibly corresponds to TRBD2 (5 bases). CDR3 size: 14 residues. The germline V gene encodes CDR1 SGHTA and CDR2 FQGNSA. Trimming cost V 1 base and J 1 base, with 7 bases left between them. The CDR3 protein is CASSLGTAQETQYF. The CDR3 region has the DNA TGTGCCAGCAGCTTAGGGACTGCCCAAGAGACCCAGTACTTC. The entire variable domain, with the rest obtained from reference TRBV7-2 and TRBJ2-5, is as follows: GAGVSQSPSNKVTEKGKDVELRCDPISGHTALYWYRQSLGQGLEFLIYFQGNSAPDKSGLPSDRFSAERTGGSVSTLTIQRTQQEDSAVYLCASSLGTAQETQYFGPGTRLLVL.

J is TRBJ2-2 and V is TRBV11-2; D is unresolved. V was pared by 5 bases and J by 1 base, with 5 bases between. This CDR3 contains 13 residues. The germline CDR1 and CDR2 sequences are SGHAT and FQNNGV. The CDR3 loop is CASSPLNTGELFF. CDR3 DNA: TGTGCCAGCAGCCCCTTGAACACCGGGGAGCTGTTTTTT.

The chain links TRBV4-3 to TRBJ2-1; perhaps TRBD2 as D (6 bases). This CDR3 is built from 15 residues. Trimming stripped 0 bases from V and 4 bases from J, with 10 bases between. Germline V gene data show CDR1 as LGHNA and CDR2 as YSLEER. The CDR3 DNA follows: TGCGCCAGCAGCCAAGACGGGAGTAGGTACAATGAGCAGTTCTTC. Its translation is CASSQDGSRYNEQFF.

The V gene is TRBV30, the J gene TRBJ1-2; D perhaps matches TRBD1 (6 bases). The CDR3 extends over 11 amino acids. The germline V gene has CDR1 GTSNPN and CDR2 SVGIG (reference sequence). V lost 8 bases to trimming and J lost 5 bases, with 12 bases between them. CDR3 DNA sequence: TGTGCCAACAGGGAGACGTATGGCTACACCTTC. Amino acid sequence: CANRETYGYTF.

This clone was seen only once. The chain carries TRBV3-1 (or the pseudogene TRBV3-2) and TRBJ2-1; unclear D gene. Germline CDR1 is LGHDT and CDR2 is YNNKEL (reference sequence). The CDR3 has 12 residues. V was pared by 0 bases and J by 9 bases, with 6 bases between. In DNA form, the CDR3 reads TGTGCCAGCAGCCAAGATTTTCGTGAGCAGTTCTTC. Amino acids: CASSQDFREQFF.

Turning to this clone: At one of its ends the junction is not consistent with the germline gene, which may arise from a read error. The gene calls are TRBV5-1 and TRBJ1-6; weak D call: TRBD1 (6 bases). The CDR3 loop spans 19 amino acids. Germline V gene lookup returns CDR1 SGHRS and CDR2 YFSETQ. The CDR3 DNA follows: TGCGCCAGCAGCTCCAAGGCCACAGGGTTCGGCTCCTATAATTCACCCCTCTACTTT. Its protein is CASSSKATGFGSYNSPLYF.

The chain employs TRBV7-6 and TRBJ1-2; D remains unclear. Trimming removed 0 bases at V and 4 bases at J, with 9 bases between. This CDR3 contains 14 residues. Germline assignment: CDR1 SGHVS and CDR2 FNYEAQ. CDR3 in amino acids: CASSLAPVGYGYTF. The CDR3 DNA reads TGTGCCAGCAGCTTAGCACCGGTAGGCTATGGCTACACCTTC.

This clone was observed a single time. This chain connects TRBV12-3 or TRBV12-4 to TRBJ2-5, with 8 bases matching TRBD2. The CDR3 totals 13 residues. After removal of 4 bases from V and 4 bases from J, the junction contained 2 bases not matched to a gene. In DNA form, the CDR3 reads TGTGCCAGCAGTTCTACTAGCGGAGAGACCCAGTACTTC. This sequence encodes CASSSTSGETQYF.

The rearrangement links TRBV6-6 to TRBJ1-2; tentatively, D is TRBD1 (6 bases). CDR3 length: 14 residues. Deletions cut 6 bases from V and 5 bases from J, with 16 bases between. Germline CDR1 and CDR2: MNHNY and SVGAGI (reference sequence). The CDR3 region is CASRETGNPYGYTF. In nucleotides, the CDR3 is TGTGCCAGCAGAGAAACAGGGAACCCGTATGGCTACACCTTC.

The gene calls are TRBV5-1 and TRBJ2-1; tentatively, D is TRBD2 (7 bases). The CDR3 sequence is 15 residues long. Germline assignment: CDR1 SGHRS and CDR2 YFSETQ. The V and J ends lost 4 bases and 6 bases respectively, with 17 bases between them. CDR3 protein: CASSLAGAGVNEQFF. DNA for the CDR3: TGCGCCAGCAGCCTTGCGGGGGCCGGGGTCAATGAGCAGTTCTTC.

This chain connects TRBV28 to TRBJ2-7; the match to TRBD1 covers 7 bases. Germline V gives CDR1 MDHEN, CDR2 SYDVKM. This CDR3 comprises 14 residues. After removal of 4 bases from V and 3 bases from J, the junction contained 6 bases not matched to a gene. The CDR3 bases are TGTGCCAGCAGTTCTGCGACAGGGAACTACGAGCAGTACTTC. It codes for CASSSATGNYEQYF. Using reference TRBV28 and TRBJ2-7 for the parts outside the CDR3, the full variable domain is DVKVTQSSRYLVKRTGEKVFLECVQDMDHENMFWYRQDPGLGLRLIYFSYDVKMKEKGDIPEGYSVSREKKERFSLILESASTNQTSMYLCASSSATGNYEQYFGPGTRLTVT.

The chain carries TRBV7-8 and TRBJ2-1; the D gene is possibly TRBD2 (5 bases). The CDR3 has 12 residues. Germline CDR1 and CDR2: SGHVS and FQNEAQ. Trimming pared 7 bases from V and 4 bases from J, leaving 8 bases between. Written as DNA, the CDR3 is TGTGCCAGCACCCCGGGGTACAATGAGCAGTTCTTC. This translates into CASTPGYNEQFF.

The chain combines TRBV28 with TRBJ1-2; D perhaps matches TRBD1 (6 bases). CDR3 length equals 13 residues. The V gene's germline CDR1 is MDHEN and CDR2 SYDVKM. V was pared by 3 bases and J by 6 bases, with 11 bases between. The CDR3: CASSFQGLHGYTF. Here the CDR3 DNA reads TGTGCCAGCAGTTTCCAGGGGCTTCATGGCTACACCTTC.

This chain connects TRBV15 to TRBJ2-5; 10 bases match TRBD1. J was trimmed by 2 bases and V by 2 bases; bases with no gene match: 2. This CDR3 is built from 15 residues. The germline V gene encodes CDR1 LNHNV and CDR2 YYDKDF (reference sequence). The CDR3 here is CATSRPGQGQETQYF. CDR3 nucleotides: TGTGCCACCAGCAGACCGGGACAGGGGCAAGAGACCCAGTACTTC.